Below, 30 T cell receptor beta chains from the same sample are listed, as sequenced in a study of blood T cell repertoires in COVID-19. Profiling relied on immunoSEQ multiplex PCR, and the TCRdb table lists in-frame clones only, not all of them. The repertoire holds approximately 100,000 clones, 71% seen once, with 0.8% to 1% in the top ten. Sequencing was carried out using peripheral blood. All receptors derive from a human donor with acute or convalescent COVID-19. The donor label of this sample is uncertain.

The chain links TRBV5-1 to TRBJ2-7, with 10 positions matching TRBD1. Losses at the gene ends were 4 bases for V and 5 bases for J; bases not matched to a gene: 3. Germline V gene lookup returns CDR1 SGHRS and CDR2 YFSETQ. The CDR3 loop spans 13 amino acids. The CDR3 DNA is TGCGCCAGCAGCAGGGACAGGGGACACGAGCAGTACTTC. Residues: CASSRDRGHEQYF.

The gene calls are TRBV7-2 and TRBJ1-1; tentative D call: TRBD1 (5 bases). Germline assignment: CDR1 SGHTA and CDR2 FQGNSA. Trimming cost V 6 bases and J 6 bases, with 17 bases left between them. The length of the CDR3 is 14 residues. The CDR3 DNA reads as TGTGCCAGCAGGGCCGTGGGGGGGAGAGCTGAAGCTTTCTTT. Its protein is CASRAVGGRAEAFF.

The chain uses TRBV7-9 and TRBJ1-4, with 8 nucleotides matching TRBD1. Germline lookup yields CDR1 SEHNR and CDR2 FQNEAQ (reference sequence). The trim removed 5 bases at V and 8 bases at J, leaving 7 bases unmatched. The CDR3 extends over 14 amino acids. The DNA of the CDR3 is TGTGCCAGCAGCCAAGACAGGGGTGCCGAAAAACTGTTTTTT. It specifies CASSQDRGAEKLFF.

The V and J genes are TRBV2 and TRBJ2-3; D may be TRBD2 (5 bases). Trimming shortened V by 4 bases and J by 6 bases, and 8 bases separated the two germline ends. CDR3 length: 12 amino acids. Looked up from germline, CDR1 is SNHLY and CDR2 is FYNNEI. This CDR3 is CASSASGDTQYF. The DNA for the CDR3 is TGTGCCAGCAGTGCTTCGGGGGATACGCAGTATTTT.

This clone showed up just a few times. The rearrangement links TRBV4-1 to TRBJ2-1; 10 positions match TRBD2. The CDR3 runs to 16 residues. Germline V CDR1 and CDR2: MGHRA, YSYEKL. Trimming took 3 bases from V and 0 from J; bases not matched to a gene: 2. The CDR3 nucleotides are TGCGCCAGCAGCCAGTTAGCGGGGGGCTCCTACAATGAGCAGTTCTTC. It encodes CASSQLAGGSYNEQFF.

The rearrangement links TRBV5-1 to TRBJ2-2, with 7 bases lining up with TRBD1. This CDR3 contains 15 residues. Germline V gene sequence: CDR1 SGHRS, CDR2 YFSETQ. V trimming: 5 bases; J trimming: 3 bases; junction bases outside the gene matches: 7. CDR3 residues: CASRWGQTYTGELFF. DNA for the CDR3: TGCGCCAGCAGGTGGGGACAGACGTACACCGGGGAGCTGTTTTTT.

The chain uses TRBV4-2 and TRBJ2-3; possible D gene TRBD1, 6 bases. The CDR3 loop spans 15 amino acids. V dropped 4 bases and J dropped 5 bases, with 16 bases sitting between them. Germline lookup yields CDR1 LGHNA and CDR2 YNFKEQ. The CDR3 nucleotides read TGTGCCAGCAGCCGACAAAGGGGGTCTAAAGATACGCAGTATTTT. Translated: CASSRQRGSKDTQYF.

The rearrangement links TRBV5-1 to TRBJ1-1; D gene ambiguous. The germline CDR1 and CDR2 sequences are SGHRS and YFSETQ. V lost 0 bases, J lost 3 bases, and 6 bases lay in between. The CDR3 is made up of 13 amino acids. The CDR3 DNA follows: TGCGCCAGCAGCTTGGTTTCAGACACTGAAGCTTTCTTT. This encodes CASSLVSDTEAFF.

The V call is TRBV30, the J call TRBJ2-1; 12 bases line up with TRBD2. V lost 5 bases, J lost 13 bases, and 15 bases stayed unmatched. This CDR3 is built from 15 residues. CDR1 GTSNPN and CDR2 SVGIG come from the germline V gene (reference sequence). The CDR3 region is CAWAREGLAGPRQFF. The CDR3 DNA is TGTGCCTGGGCGCGCGAGGGACTAGCGGGCCCCCGACAGTTCTTC.

This chain uses TRBV7-9 with TRBJ1-5; D is uncertain. V was trimmed by 5 bases and J by 3 bases, leaving 8 bases between them. Germline lookup yields CDR1 SEHNR and CDR2 FQNEAQ (reference sequence). The CDR3 loop spans 13 amino acids. This chain's CDR3 is CASSLSNNQPQHF. DNA of the CDR3: TGTGCCAGCAGCCTATCCAACAATCAGCCCCAGCATTTT.

The rearrangement joins TRBV27 to TRBJ2-1; D is ambiguous. V was cut by 10 bases and J by 10 bases, with 26 bases left in between. Germline V gene lookup returns CDR1 MNHEY and CDR2 SMNVEV (reference sequence). The CDR3 covers 15 residues. CDR3 region: CATRFPSSHKLEQFF. CDR3 DNA sequence: TGTGCCACCCGATTTCCGAGTAGCCACAAATTGGAGCAGTTCTTC.

The gene calls are TRBV1 and TRBJ2-7; TRBD2 is the table's D call and was not checked against the DNA. TRBV1 counts as a pseudogene. The CDR3 has 15 residues. CDR3 nucleotide sequence: TGCACCAGCAGCCCCCTTCGGGGTTCAAGCAACGAGCAGTACTTC. Its protein product is CTSSPLRGSSNEQYF.

The chain employs TRBV6-1 and TRBJ1-6; D is uncertain. Deletions cut 5 bases from V and 6 bases from J, with 8 bases between. CDR1 and CDR2 from the germline V gene are MNHNS and SASEGT. This CDR3 comprises 13 residues. The chain's CDR3 is CASSITRNSPLHF. CDR3 nucleotides: TGTGCCAGCAGTATTACTCGTAATTCACCCCTCCACTTT.

The chain is built from TRBV15 and TRBJ1-5; no clear D. This CDR3 has 13 amino acids. V was clipped by 4 bases and J by 7 bases, with 11 bases between them. CDR1 is LNHNV, CDR2 YYDKDF, per germline (reference sequence). CDR3 residues: CATSITRVQPQHF. The CDR3 DNA reads TGTGCCACCAGCATCACTAGGGTGCAGCCCCAGCATTTT.

At least ten counts were recorded for this clone. V gene TRBV30 combines with J gene TRBJ2-5; 9 nucleotides match TRBD1. V trimming: 2 bases; J trimming: 5 bases; junction bases outside the gene matches: 6. CDR3 size: 14 residues. CDR1 and CDR2 (germline): GTSNPN, SVGIG (reference sequence). CDR3 in amino acids: CAWSRTGVGETQYF. As DNA, the CDR3 is TGTGCCTGGAGTCGGACAGGGGTAGGGGAGACCCAGTACTTC.

There are a few counts of this clone. The chain joins TRBV5-5 to TRBJ1-4, with D perhaps matching TRBD1 (5 bases). Germline CDR1 and CDR2: SGHKS and YYEKEE (reference sequence). This CDR3 is 15 amino acids long. With 2 bases removed from V and 8 bases from J, the gap between germline ends came to 16 bases. The CDR3 protein is CASSFGQGGREKLFF. The CDR3 DNA sequence: TGTGCCAGCAGCTTTGGCCAGGGCGGACGCGAAAAACTGTTTTTT.

The rearrangement joins TRBV2 to TRBJ1-2; tentative D call: TRBD1 (6 bases). V lost 6 bases to trimming and J lost 4 bases, with 12 bases between them. The CDR3 is 13 amino acids. From germline, CDR1 is SNHLY and CDR2 FYNNEI. The CDR3 spells CASRGGGSYGYTF. CDR3 sequence (DNA): TGTGCCAGCAGAGGGGGGGGCAGCTATGGCTACACCTTC.

This clone was detected only once. The chain uses TRBV9 and TRBJ2-1, with a weak D call TRBD2 (5 bases). Germline V gene sequence: CDR1 SGDLS, CDR2 YYNGEE. Trimming left V 6 bases short and J 1 base short, with 11 bases between. The CDR3 is 14 amino acids. For the CDR3, the DNA is TGTGCCAGCACCGGGATCGCATCCTACAATGAGCAGTTCTTC. Protein product: CASTGIASYNEQFF.

This clone appeared once. The chain is built from TRBV4-1 and TRBJ2-6, with TRBD2 matching 7 bases. V dropped 0 bases and J dropped 0; count of bases not matched to a gene: 8. The CDR3 extends over 19 amino acids. Germline loops: CDR1 MGHRA, CDR2 YSYEKL. CDR3 residues: CASSQDGGKGYSGANVLTF. CDR3 coding DNA: TGCGCCAGCAGCCAAGACGGGGGGAAGGGTTACTCTGGGGCCAACGTCCTGACTTTC.

This sequence joins TRBV5-1 and TRBJ2-5, with 10 bases aligning to TRBD1. The CDR3 totals 14 residues. Germline V lookup: CDR1 SGHRS, CDR2 YFSETQ. V trimming: 3 bases; J trimming: 4 bases; junction bases outside the gene matches: 3. The CDR3 nucleotides read TGCGCCAGCAGCTCGGGACAGGGGAGAGAGACCCAGTACTTC. Its protein product is CASSSGQGRETQYF.

The V gene is TRBV28, the J gene TRBJ2-5; D might be TRBD1 (5 bases). The CDR3 length is 14 residues. Deletions cut 6 bases from V and 7 bases from J, with 18 bases between. Per the germline V gene, CDR1 is MDHEN and CDR2 is SYDVKM. CDR3 loop: CASSPNGQGATQYF. The CDR3 DNA follows: TGTGCCAGCAGCCCTAACGGGCAGGGCGCGACCCAGTACTTC.

The chain couples TRBV29-1 to TRBJ2-1; TRBD1 aligns across 7 bases. Germline CDR1 SQVTM, CDR2 ANQGSEA. The trim removed 8 bases at V and 4 bases at J, leaving 11 bases unmatched. There are 14 residues in the CDR3. This CDR3 reads CSPYLGQVYNEQFF. CDR3 sequence (DNA): TGCAGCCCATACCTCGGACAGGTATACAATGAGCAGTTCTTC.

The rearrangement joins TRBV5-1 to TRBJ1-6; D ambiguous. In germline, CDR1 is SGHRS, CDR2 YFSETQ. Trimming left V 4 bases short and J 9 bases short, with 8 bases between. The length of the CDR3 is 12 residues. The chain's CDR3 is CASSPDGSPLHF. The DNA of the CDR3 is TGCGCCAGCAGCCCAGATGGTTCACCCCTCCACTTT.

This clone has a single count. The rearrangement uses TRBV6-1 and TRBJ1-5, with 8 bases identical to TRBD1. The CDR3 is made up of 17 amino acids. J was trimmed by 2 bases and V by 2 bases; bases with no gene match: 8. Germline V lookup: CDR1 MNHNS, CDR2 SASEGT. The CDR3 reads CASSEPRTGNGNQPQHF. The CDR3 DNA sequence: TGTGCCAGCAGTGAACCCCGGACAGGGAATGGCAATCAGCCCCAGCATTTT.

This chain links TRBV30 with TRBJ1-2; 9 nucleotides line up with TRBD1. Trimming took 3 bases from V and 4 from J; bases not matched to a gene: 9. In germline, CDR1 is GTSNPN, CDR2 SVGIG (reference sequence). This CDR3 spans 15 amino acids. DNA of the CDR3: TGTGCCTGGAGGGACAGGGGTAGATACGGCTATGGCTACACCTTC. This sequence encodes CAWRDRGRYGYGYTF.

This clone was seen ten or more times. CDR3 protein: CASSFTPATNEKLFF. As DNA, the CDR3 is TGCGCCAGCAGCTTTACACCAGCAACTAATGAAAAACTGTTTTTT. This chain connects TRBV5-1 to TRBJ1-4; no firm D call. Deletions cut 2 bases from V and 0 bases from J, with 8 bases between. Germline V gene lookup returns CDR1 SGHRS and CDR2 YFSETQ. CDR3 length equals 15 residues. The full variable domain, with the rest looked up from reference TRBV5-1 and TRBJ1-4, is KAGVTQTPRYLIKTRGQQVTLSCSPISGHRSVSWYQQTPGQGLQFLFEYFSETQRNKGNFPGRFSGRQFSNSRSEMNVSTLELGDSALYLCASSFTPATNEKLFFGSGTQLSVL.

V gene TRBV18 combines with J gene TRBJ1-2, with 7 nucleotides matching TRBD1. The CDR3 is 14 residues long. The germline gives CDR1 KGHSH, CDR2 LQKENI. V trimming: 6 bases; J trimming: 6 bases; junction bases outside the gene matches: 10. The DNA for the CDR3 is TGTGCCAGCTCTTACCGGGACAGAGGTCATGGCTACACCTTC. Its translation is CASSYRDRGHGYTF.

This clone was observed once. V gene TRBV27 combines with J gene TRBJ2-2; D remains unclear. CDR3 length: 13 amino acids. CDR1 is MNHEY and CDR2 is SMNVEV in the germline V gene (reference sequence). V was pared by 6 bases and J by 5 bases, with 10 bases between. CDR3 coding DNA: TGTGCCAGCAGCCTACAGAAAACCGGGGAGCTGTTTTTT. Its protein product is CASSLQKTGELFF.

The rearrangement uses TRBV2 and TRBJ1-1; 8 bases align to TRBD1. From germline, CDR1 is SNHLY and CDR2 FYNNEI. Trimming removed 6 bases from V and 1 base from J; junction bases left unmatched: 4. This CDR3 contains 14 residues. DNA for the CDR3: TGTGCCAGCAGGGACAGGGTATCGAACACTGAAGCTTTCTTT. Amino acids: CASRDRVSNTEAFF.

The chain has TRBV2 and TRBJ1-5; 9 bases map to TRBD1. V dropped 5 bases and J dropped 6; count of bases not matched to a gene: 5. In germline, CDR1 is SNHLY, CDR2 FYNNEI. This CDR3 comprises 14 residues. In nucleotides, the CDR3 is TGTGCCAGCAGTTTCGGACAGGGGATTCAGCCCCAGCATTTT. It translates to CASSFGQGIQPQHF.